Shown below are 30 T cell receptor beta chains from a single sample sequenced in a study of blood T cell repertoires in COVID-19. Sequencing was performed with immunoSEQ multiplex PCR; in TCRdb, only in-frame clones are kept and a portion is missing. Among approximately 210,000 clones listed, around four fifths were seen once. The sample was PBMCs or T cells enriched from blood (not recorded which). All receptors derive from a man in his forties or fifties who had recovered from COVID-19.

V is TRBV7-6 and J is TRBJ2-7; 11 bases map to TRBD1. The CDR3 runs 15 residues. With 4 bases clipped from V and 2 bases from J, the junction kept 4 bases outside the gene matches. Germline V gives CDR1 SGHVS, CDR2 FNYEAQ. This CDR3 is CASSSPGQGAYEQYF. The CDR3 bases are TGTGCCAGCAGCTCTCCGGGACAGGGGGCCTACGAGCAGTACTTC.

Only one count was recorded for this clone. This chain joins TRBV7-3 and TRBJ2-5; 12 positions agree with TRBD2. The germline V gene has CDR1 SGHTA and CDR2 FQGTGA. This CDR3 comprises 16 residues. V shed 3 bases and J 4 bases; nucleotides not matched to a gene: 6. CDR3 loop: CASSLGGLAGTETQYF. CDR3 sequence (DNA): TGTGCCAGCAGCTTGGGAGGACTAGCGGGAACAGAGACCCAGTACTTC. Combining the CDR3 with reference TRBV7-3 and TRBJ2-5 gives the whole variable domain GAGVSQTPSNKVTEKGKYVELRCDPISGHTALYWYRQSLGQGPEFLIYFQGTGAADDSGLPNDRFFAVRPEGSVSTLKIQRTERGDSAVYLCASSLGGLAGTETQYFGPGTRLLVL.

The rearrangement uses TRBV5-1 and TRBJ2-3; the D gene is possibly TRBD2 (5 bases). The germline V and J ends were trimmed by 5 bases and 2 bases, with 12 bases remaining between them. From germline, CDR1 is SGHRS and CDR2 YFSETQ. The CDR3 extends over 14 amino acids. The CDR3 region has the DNA TGCGCCAGCAGGTCCGGGAAAAACACAGATACGCAGTATTTT. It yields the protein CASRSGKNTDTQYF.

The chain carries TRBV5-1 and TRBJ2-7; TRBD2 matches 7 bases. CDR1 is SGHRS, CDR2 YFSETQ, per germline. The CDR3 has 17 residues. V shed 0 bases and J 2 bases; nucleotides not matched to a gene: 11. The CDR3 protein is CASSLVLAEPLTYEQYF. The CDR3 DNA is TGCGCCAGCAGCTTGGTTCTAGCGGAGCCCCTAACCTACGAGCAGTACTTC.

This clone was found once. CDR3 coding DNA: TGCGCCAGCACTTCAGGGGCCAACTCCTACGAGCAGTACTTC. Amino acids: CASTSGANSYEQYF. The chain couples TRBV5-1 to TRBJ2-7, with TRBD1 as a possible D gene (6 bases). The germline gives CDR1 SGHRS, CDR2 YFSETQ. The CDR3 loop spans 14 amino acids. The V gene lost 6 bases and the J gene lost 0 bases, with 13 bases spanning the gap.

The rearrangement links TRBV24-1 to TRBJ2-1, with D tentatively TRBD2 (6 bases). The CDR3 has 16 residues. Germline-derived CDR1 and CDR2 are KGHDR and SFDVKD. V was pared by 1 base and J by 0 bases, with 9 bases between. DNA of the CDR3: TGTGCCACCAGTGATTTTGGGGGGAGCTCCTACAATGAGCAGTTCTTC. Residues: CATSDFGGSSYNEQFF.

This chain connects TRBV6-5 to TRBJ2-3, with 8 bases fitting TRBD1. Germline-derived CDR1 and CDR2 are MNHEY and SVGAGI. The CDR3 runs 14 residues. J was trimmed by 6 bases and V by 6 bases; bases with no gene match: 8. The CDR3 loop is CASSFGQGMDTQYF. The DNA of the CDR3 is TGTGCCAGCAGCTTTGGACAGGGAATGGATACGCAGTATTTT.

This sequence joins TRBV7-9 and TRBJ1-2; no reliable D call. The CDR3 is made up of 13 amino acids. Germline-derived CDR1 and CDR2 are SEHNR and FQNEAQ (reference sequence). V was shortened by 5 bases and J by 3 bases, with 10 bases between the two germline ends. The CDR3 loop reads CASSLLGDYGYTF. CDR3 coding DNA: TGTGCCAGCAGCCTACTAGGAGACTATGGCTACACCTTC. Full variable domain (rest looked up from reference TRBV7-9 and TRBJ1-2): DTGVSQNPRHKITKRGQNVTFRCDPISEHNRLYWYRQTLGQGPEFLTYFQNEAQLEKSRLLSDRFSAERPKGSFSTLEIQRTEQGDSAMYLCASSLLGDYGYTFGSGTRLTVV.

The chain employs TRBV5-4 and TRBJ1-4; TRBD1 agrees at 7 bases. This CDR3 region has 14 residues. Germline lookup yields CDR1 SGHNT and CDR2 YYREEE (reference sequence). V trimming: 4 bases; J trimming: 4 bases; junction bases outside the gene matches: 4. The CDR3 is CASSPGQSNEKLFF. The CDR3 bases are TGTGCCAGCAGCCCGGGACAGAGTAATGAAAAACTGTTTTTT.

This sequence joins TRBV12-3 or TRBV12-4 and TRBJ2-5, with 7 positions matching TRBD2. With 1 base clipped from V and 4 bases from J, the junction kept 0 bases outside the gene matches. CDR3 length: 13 amino acids. CDR3 region: CASSLGGGETQYF. The CDR3 DNA reads TGTGCCAGCAGTTTAGGGGGGGGAGAGACCCAGTACTTC.

The sample holds a few counts of this clone. The chain is built from TRBV2 and TRBJ1-1; D not certain. CDR3 length: 11 amino acids. Germline CDR1 and CDR2: SNHLY and FYNNEI. The V and J ends lost 7 bases and 3 bases respectively, with 6 bases between them. CDR3 DNA: TGTGCCAGCACTTATGACACTGAAGCTTTCTTT. Amino acids: CASTYDTEAFF.

V usage is TRBV5-1 and J usage is TRBJ2-2; D may be TRBD2 (6 bases). Trimming removed 0 bases from V and 3 bases from J, with 12 bases in between. The CDR3 contains 16 residues. Germline lookup yields CDR1 SGHRS and CDR2 YFSETQ. Here the CDR3 reads CASSLAGGAYTGELFF. CDR3 sequence (DNA): TGCGCCAGCAGCTTGGCCGGCGGGGCCTACACCGGGGAGCTGTTTTTT.

This clone was picked up a small number of times. The chain carries TRBV5-1 and TRBJ2-2, with 10 bases identical to TRBD2. After removal of 7 bases from V and 9 bases from J, the junction contained 12 bases not matched to a gene. This CDR3 spans 15 amino acids. Per germline, CDR1 SGHRS and CDR2 YFSETQ. As DNA, the CDR3 is TGCGCCAGCTCCCACCCCAGCGGGGGGGCCCGGGAGCTGTTTTTT. This sequence encodes CASSHPSGGARELFF.

The CDR3, as DNA: TGTGCCAGCAGCGGAACTAGCGGGGTGAACACCGGGGAGCTGTTTTTT. This encodes CASSGTSGVNTGELFF. The V gene is TRBV9, the J gene TRBJ2-2, with 10 bases aligning to TRBD2. The CDR3 loop spans 16 amino acids. Germline assignment: CDR1 SGDLS and CDR2 YYNGEE. Losses at the gene ends were 3 bases for V and 1 base for J; bases not matched to a gene: 3.

This clone was observed a handful of times. The chain joins TRBV9 to TRBJ2-1; TRBD1 matches 9 bases. V shed 4 bases and J 10 bases; nucleotides not matched to a gene: 9. This CDR3 comprises 14 residues. The germline CDR1 and CDR2 sequences are SGDLS and YYNGEE. CDR3 sequence (DNA): TGTGCCAGCAGCACCAAACAGGGGGCCTGGGAGCAGTTCTTC. Residues: CASSTKQGAWEQFF.

The chain has TRBV15 and TRBJ1-5, with a tentative D call TRBD1 (6 bases). The CDR3 totals 14 residues. The V gene lost 8 bases and the J gene lost 3 bases, with 14 bases spanning the gap. Per the germline V gene, CDR1 is LNHNV and CDR2 is YYDKDF (reference sequence). This chain's CDR3 is CATSKGDPNQPQHF. CDR3 bases: TGTGCCACCTCGAAGGGGGATCCCAATCAGCCCCAGCATTTT.

This chain connects TRBV5-1 to TRBJ1-2; 9 positions match TRBD1. Germline CDR1 SGHRS, CDR2 YFSETQ. This CDR3 has 13 amino acids. V lost 4 bases to trimming and J lost 6 bases; unmatched junction nucleotides: 4. Here the CDR3 reads CASSADRGDGYTF. CDR3 coding DNA: TGCGCCAGCAGCGCGGACAGGGGCGATGGCTACACCTTC.

The CDR3 coding sequence is TGTGCCAGCAGTGAAGCCGCCGGACAGGGGGCTTCTGGCTACACCTTC. It encodes CASSEAAGQGASGYTF. The chain joins TRBV6-1 to TRBJ1-2, with 11 nucleotides matching TRBD1. V lost 0 bases to trimming and J lost 7 bases; unmatched junction nucleotides: 7. Germline V gene data show CDR1 as MNHNS and CDR2 as SASEGT. There are 16 residues in the CDR3.

The chain is built from TRBV28 and TRBJ2-2, with D possibly matching TRBD2 (7 bases). Germline V gives CDR1 MDHEN, CDR2 SYDVKM. The CDR3 runs to 14 residues. V lost 11 bases, J lost 7 bases, and 20 bases lay in between. CDR3 residues: CAHRGAVGSGELFF. DNA of the CDR3: TGTGCCCACCGGGGGGCCGTTGGTAGCGGGGAGCTGTTTTTT.

V usage is TRBV2 and J usage is TRBJ1-5, with D possibly TRBD1 on 5 matching bases. The V and J ends lost 2 bases and 5 bases respectively, with 10 bases between them. Germline CDR1 and CDR2: SNHLY and FYNNEI. The CDR3 spans 14 residues. For the CDR3, the DNA is TGTGCCAGCAGTGAAAATGCAGGGTATCAGCCCCAGCATTTT. It translates to CASSENAGYQPQHF.

The chain recombines TRBV7-2 with TRBJ1-2; D remains unclear. CDR3 size: 12 residues. V lost 5 bases, J lost 4 bases, and 8 bases lay in between. Per the germline V gene, CDR1 is SGHTA and CDR2 is FQGNSA. The CDR3, as DNA: TGTGCCAGCAGCCTTACCGGCTATGGCTACACCTTC. This gives the protein CASSLTGYGYTF.

This sequence joins TRBV30 and TRBJ2-3, with 9 bases lining up with TRBD2. CDR1 GTSNPN and CDR2 SVGIG come from the germline V gene (reference sequence). The CDR3 contains 13 residues. CDR3 coding DNA: TGTGCTCGTTCCCTAGCGGGGACAGATACGCAGTATTTT. The encoded protein is CARSLAGTDTQYF.

The rearrangement joins TRBV5-3 to TRBJ1-1; 9 bases line up with TRBD1. TRBV5-3 is noted as an ORF with a role that remains uncertain. This CDR3 is 14 amino acids long. Trimming removed 5 bases from V and 11 bases from J; junction bases left unmatched: 13. Written as DNA, the CDR3 is TGTGCCAGAAGTTCGATGAGGGGACAGGGTAGGGCTTTCTTT. Translating it yields CARSSMRGQGRAFF.

This clone occurred many times. The chain combines TRBV11-2 with TRBJ1-1; D remains ambiguous. The CDR3 is made up of 12 amino acids. V shed 3 bases and J shed 11 bases, with 13 bases lying between them. CDR1 is SGHAT and CDR2 is FQNNGV in the germline V gene. The CDR3 is CASSLLVKEAFF. The CDR3 nucleotides are TGTGCCAGCAGCTTGTTGGTCAAGGAGGCTTTCTTT.

The chain uses TRBV24-1 and TRBJ2-3; unclear D gene. Germline V gene sequence: CDR1 KGHDR, CDR2 SFDVKD. V dropped 0 bases and J dropped 5 bases, with 11 bases sitting between them. The length of the CDR3 is 15 residues. For the CDR3, the DNA is TGTGCCACCAGTGATTTGGGAACCGCGGAAGATACGCAGTATTTT. It yields the protein CATSDLGTAEDTQYF.

This rearrangement joins TRBV29-1 to TRBJ2-2; 7 positions agree with TRBD2. This CDR3 spans 14 amino acids. The ends lost 4 bases at V and 0 bases at J; junction bases unmatched: 2. The germline gives CDR1 SQVTM, CDR2 ANQGSEA. The CDR3 region is CSVARGANTGELFF. The CDR3 DNA reads as TGCAGCGTTGCTCGGGGGGCGAACACCGGGGAGCTGTTTTTT.

The chain uses TRBV7-8 and TRBJ1-2, with TRBD1 matching 9 bases. The germline CDR1 and CDR2 sequences are SGHVS and FQNEAQ. The CDR3 extends over 15 amino acids. V shed 5 bases and J 8 bases; nucleotides not matched to a gene: 12. CDR3 in amino acids: CASSPRTGEVWGYTF. CDR3 coding DNA: TGTGCCAGCAGCCCGCGGACAGGGGAGGTGTGGGGCTACACCTTC.

The chain has TRBV11-2 and TRBJ1-1; possible D gene TRBD1, 5 bases. The CDR3 totals 14 residues. The ends were cut back, 2 bases at V and 6 bases at J, with 13 bases in the middle. The germline V gene encodes CDR1 SGHAT and CDR2 FQNNGV. The chain's CDR3 is CASSLWGGDAEAFF. CDR3 bases: TGTGCCAGCAGCTTATGGGGCGGGGACGCTGAAGCTTTCTTT.

The chain is built from TRBV7-2 and TRBJ1-2, with 8 positions matching TRBD1. CDR1 is SGHTA, CDR2 FQGNSA, per germline. This CDR3 comprises 15 residues. The V gene end was trimmed by 1 base and the J gene end by 4 bases; junction bases not matched to a gene: 5. The CDR3 sequence: CASSLDRGVSYGYTF. The CDR3, as DNA: TGTGCCAGCAGCTTAGACAGGGGGGTTAGCTATGGCTACACCTTC. Supplemented by reference TRBV7-2 and TRBJ1-2, the full variable domain reads GAGVSQSPSNKVTEKGKDVELRCDPISGHTALYWYRQSLGQGLEFLIYFQGNSAPDKSGLPSDRFSAERTGGSVSTLTIQRTQQEDSAVYLCASSLDRGVSYGYTFGSGTRLTVV.

V usage is TRBV27 and J usage is TRBJ1-2; the D gene is possibly TRBD1 (5 bases). CDR1 and CDR2 from the germline V gene are MNHEY and SMNVEV (reference sequence). CDR3 size: 14 residues. Trimming stripped 6 bases from V and 8 bases from J, with 19 bases between. In DNA form, the CDR3 reads TGTGCCAGCAGGTATCAGGGCATGGTTGGGGGCTACACCTTC. Translation: CASRYQGMVGGYTF.